This TCR beta chain was captured by sequencing in a study of identical twins (dated by TCRdb to about 2016). A note on the overall study: The study deep-sequenced TCR alpha and beta repertoires from monozygotic twins, unrelated adults of various ages and cord blood to test whether fetal clonotypes persist. To rule out contamination, replicate twin experiments were performed at different times with different library preparation protocols. The study at large found these results: Fewer insertions were carried by abundant cord blood beta clonotypes; a weaker similar trend was observed in young adult naive repertoires, while no such trend was observed in memory repertoires. Compared with coincidental sharing between unrelated individuals, out-of-frame TCR alpha sequences shared between twins had an excess of sequences with low generation probability. Invariant T cells such as MAIT and iNKT could partly confound zero-insertion analyses, although diverse VJ usage argued against such confounding for most clonotypes. Because the same donors could not be followed over many years, the conclusions relied on cross-sectional statistical analysis. In beta out-of-frame sequences, excess twin sharing was weaker, because having fewer shared sequences lowered the signal-to-noise ratio. In monozygotic twins, recombination models systematically underestimated out-of-frame TCR alpha sharing, but the models matched the sharing seen between unrelated individuals.

Cut back by 6 bases and 13 bases, the V and J ends lie 19 bases apart. The CDR3 numbers 14 residues from cysteine through phenylalanine. The kept DNA is CDR3 alone, 42 bases in frame from the first base. Library method: 5' RACE. Sequencer: Illumina HiSeq 2000. Template switching added a universal primer binding site, and the final cDNA carried a unique molecular identifier that allowed TCR cDNA molecules to be counted accurately. Specific primers in the conserved constant-segment region were used to synthesize first-strand cDNA for TCR alpha and beta chains. To control for contamination, every cDNA library was double barcoded, receiving both a SMART-Mk sample barcode and Illumina barcodes. TruSeq adapter sequences and Illumina sample barcodes were added in two successive PCR steps. TCR alpha and beta cDNA libraries were sequenced on the Illumina HiSeq platform with custom primers. Per the source publication's procedure: Raw reads were processed with MiGEC to extract unique molecular identifiers, and MiXCR was used to determine CDR3 positions. Recombination models were inferred per individual with the repgenHMM and IGoR tools using an EM algorithm. The analysis of shared clonotypes was done with the tcR package in R, with sharing normalized by the product of cloneset sizes. To study raw recombination without the effects of thymic and clonal selection, out-of-frame nonproductive sequences were analyzed. The public sequencing data were trimmed at Q25 with fastp and processed into clonotypes with MiXCR by TCRdb, which kept only in-frame beta chains. Identical CDR3 protein sequences are pooled into one entry, listed with their most common genes and DNA. These V and J calls derive from TCRdb rather than the authors' analysis. The sample table shows about 890,000 distinct CDR3 sequences, and more than 9% are seen once. Of the sample, 1.5% to 2% falls within the top ten clones.

This clonotype was found many times. What antigen it recognizes has not been identified. No base qualities exist here, and no much larger clone lies one base off it. Only healthy Caucasian donors were included. The twin cohort consisted of three pairs of female monozygotic twins, all aged about 18 to 30 years. The RNA used for TCR libraries was isolated from peripheral blood mononuclear cells. The data also belong to a second study, concerning yellow fever vaccine responses in identical twins. Reported in the second study: The T cell response to vaccination in identical twins was reported by the authors to appear partly convergent and partly personalized. Focusing on identical twins, the study followed the T cell clones that responded to the vaccine, and did so with precision.

The chain is made from TRBV12-3 or TRBV12-4 and TRBJ1-6; tentative D gene TRBD1, with 5 bases matching. The source of this sequence is a woman aged 18 to 35 in good health. Sample: PBMCs. The base sequence is TGTGCCAGCAGCTACCGGGGCCGTGGTTCGCCCCTCCACTTT. This encodes CASSYRGRGSPLHF.